The 9 T cell receptor beta chains given below trace back to one sample, sequenced in a study of T-cell memory formation after mild COVID-19. MiXCR, applied by TCRdb to the 5' RACE reads, yields one record per CDR3 protein. The table has about half a million distinct CDR3 sequences, 18% seen once. Specimen: PBMCs or a T cell subset sorted from them (not recorded which). All receptors derive from an adult woman who had mild COVID-19 (a few samples of this study predate the infection). Cell type and time point are not known.

This chain joins TRBV29-1 and TRBJ2-3, with 11 bases identical to TRBD1. The CDR3 has 16 amino acids. With 5 bases clipped from V and 3 bases from J, the junction kept 10 bases outside the gene matches. Germline values: CDR1 SQVTM, CDR2 ANQGSEA. CDR3: CSVPHRDRGFTDTQYF. CDR3 DNA sequence: TGCAGCGTTCCCCACCGGGACAGGGGGTTTACAGATACGCAGTATTTT.

The chain employs TRBV5-6 and TRBJ2-5, with TRBD2 as a possible D gene (6 bases). The CDR3 sequence is 16 residues long. Germline CDR1 is SGHDT and CDR2 is YYEEEE. Trimming took 0 bases from V and 0 from J, leaving 12 bases between them. The CDR3 here is CASSLGAGTYQETQYF. The CDR3 bases are TGTGCCAGCAGCTTGGGGGCGGGGACTTACCAAGAGACCCAGTACTTC.

The chain uses TRBV24-1 and TRBJ1-1, with D possibly matching TRBD1 (5 bases). Deletions cut 0 bases from V and 8 bases from J, with 9 bases between. The CDR3 is 13 amino acids. The germline V gene encodes CDR1 KGHDR and CDR2 SFDVKD. The CDR3, as DNA: TGTGCCACCAGTGATTTGCCCTGGACAGAAGCTTTCTTT. Translation: CATSDLPWTEAFF.

This clonotype was seen more than once but under ten times. The chain is built from TRBV6-6 and TRBJ2-5, with 8 bases that match TRBD2. The CDR3 sequence is 15 residues long. The junction had 8 bases not matched to a gene; V was cut back by 8 bases and J by 0 bases. From germline, CDR1 is MNHNY and CDR2 SVGAGI (reference sequence). The CDR3 loop reads CASRSGSWNQETQYF. DNA of the CDR3: TGTGCCAGCCGAAGCGGGAGCTGGAACCAAGAGACCCAGTACTTC.

This clonotype was detected many times. V and J are TRBV9 and TRBJ2-7; the match to TRBD1 covers 7 bases. The V gene end was trimmed by 1 base and the J gene end by 5 bases; junction bases not matched to a gene: 9. The germline gives CDR1 SGDLS, CDR2 YYNGEE. The CDR3 spans 15 residues. The CDR3 loop reads CASSVTGAIGNEQYF. For the CDR3, the DNA is TGTGCCAGCAGCGTAACAGGGGCTATTGGAAACGAGCAGTACTTC.

The J gene is TRBJ2-2, the V gene TRBV14, with TRBD1 matching 10 bases. The V segment lost 8 bases and the J segment 3 bases; nucleotides outside the gene matches: 12. This CDR3 has 17 residues. The germline V gene encodes CDR1 SGHDN and CDR2 FVKESK. The CDR3 sequence: CASRDWTGGTDTGELFF. The CDR3 DNA sequence: TGTGCCAGCCGGGATTGGACAGGGGGGACGGACACCGGGGAGCTGTTTTTT.

V and J are TRBV4-1 and TRBJ1-2, with TRBD1 identical over 9 bases. CDR3 length: 15 amino acids. The germline V gene encodes CDR1 MGHRA and CDR2 YSYEKL. J was trimmed by 6 bases and V by 1 base; bases with no gene match: 6. The CDR3 nucleotides read TGCGCCAGCAGCCAAGGGGCGGACAGGGGCCATGGCTACACCTTC. Its translation: CASSQGADRGHGYTF.

The V call is TRBV24-1, the J call TRBJ2-2; 13 bases agree with TRBD2. V was clipped by 4 bases and J by 5 bases; unmatched bases: 6. The V gene's germline CDR1 is KGHDR and CDR2 SFDVKD. This CDR3 is built from 17 residues. The CDR3 spells CATSDRLAGGRTGELFF. The CDR3 DNA is TGTGCCACCAGTGACAGACTAGCGGGAGGTCGAACCGGGGAGCTGTTTTTT.

V is TRBV7-9 and J is TRBJ2-5; 8 bases map to TRBD1. Germline-derived CDR1 and CDR2 are SEHNR and FQNEAQ (reference sequence). The junction had 4 bases not matched to a gene; V was cut back by 1 base and J by 3 bases. CDR3 length equals 15 residues. The CDR3 loop is CASSLGDRREETQYF. CDR3 nucleotides: TGTGCCAGCAGCTTAGGGGACAGGCGGGAAGAGACCCAGTACTTC.